The entry below describes one T cell receptor (beta chain). The CDR3 extends over 17 amino acids. V trimming: 6 bases; J trimming: 0 bases; junction bases outside the gene matches: 5. Germline V gives CDR1 ENHRY, CDR2 SYGVKD. The record originates from a study of T cells in Graves' hyperthyroidism and ophthalmopathy. Regions amplified from RNA transcripts were the TCR beta CDR3 regions. The TCR CDR3 was amplified in a first-round RT-PCR using the HTBI primer set. TCRdb ran MiXCR on the multiplex PCR reads and lists one entry per CDR3 protein. Of around 600,000 distinct CDR3 sequences in the sample, 45% are singletons; the top ten hold roughly 7.2%.

This rearrangement joins TRBV10-3 to TRBJ2-6, with 10 bases aligning to TRBD2. The sequence was collected from an adult man with Graves' disease, either hyperthyroidism or ophthalmopathy (not recorded which). The sequenced sample was peripheral blood or thyroid tissue (not recorded which). The CDR3 is CAIRLAGVSSGANVLTF. CDR3 nucleotides: TGTGCCATCAGGCTAGCGGGGGTCAGCTCTGGGGCCAACGTCCTGACTTTC.